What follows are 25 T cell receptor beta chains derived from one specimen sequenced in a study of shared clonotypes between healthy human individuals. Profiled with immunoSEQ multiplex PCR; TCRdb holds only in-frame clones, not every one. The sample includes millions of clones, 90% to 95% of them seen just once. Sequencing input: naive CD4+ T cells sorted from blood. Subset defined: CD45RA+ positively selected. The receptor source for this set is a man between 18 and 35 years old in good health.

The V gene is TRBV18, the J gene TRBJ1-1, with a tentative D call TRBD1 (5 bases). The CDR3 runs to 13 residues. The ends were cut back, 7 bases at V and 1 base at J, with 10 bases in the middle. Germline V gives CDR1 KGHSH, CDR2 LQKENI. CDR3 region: CASWPGKNTEAFF. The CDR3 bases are TGTGCCAGCTGGCCAGGGAAGAACACTGAAGCTTTCTTT.

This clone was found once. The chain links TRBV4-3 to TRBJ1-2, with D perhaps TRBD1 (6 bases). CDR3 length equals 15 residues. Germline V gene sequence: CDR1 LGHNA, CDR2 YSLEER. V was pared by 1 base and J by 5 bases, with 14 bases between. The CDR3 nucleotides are TGCGCCAGCAGCCAAGGCTGGCAGGGGACTTATGGCTACACCTTC. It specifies CASSQGWQGTYGYTF.

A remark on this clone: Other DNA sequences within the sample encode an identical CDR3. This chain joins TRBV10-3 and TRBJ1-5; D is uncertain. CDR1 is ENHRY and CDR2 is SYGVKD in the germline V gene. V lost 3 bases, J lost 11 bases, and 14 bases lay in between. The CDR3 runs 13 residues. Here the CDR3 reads CAISDGSGVSQHF. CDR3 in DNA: TGTGCCATCAGTGACGGATCGGGTGTGTCCCAGCATTTT.

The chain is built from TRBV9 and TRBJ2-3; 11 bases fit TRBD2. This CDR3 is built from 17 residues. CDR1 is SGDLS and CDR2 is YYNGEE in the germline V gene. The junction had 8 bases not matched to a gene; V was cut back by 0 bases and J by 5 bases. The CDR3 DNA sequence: TGTGCCAGCAGCGTAGTTGGTAGCGGGGGGGCTGGAGATACGCAGTATTTT. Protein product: CASSVVGSGGAGDTQYF.

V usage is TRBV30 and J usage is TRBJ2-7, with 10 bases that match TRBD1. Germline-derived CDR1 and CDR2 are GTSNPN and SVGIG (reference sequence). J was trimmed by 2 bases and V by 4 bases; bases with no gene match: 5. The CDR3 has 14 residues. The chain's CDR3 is CAWIRTGGTYEQYF. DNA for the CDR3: TGTGCCTGGATTAGGACAGGGGGGACCTACGAGCAGTACTTC.

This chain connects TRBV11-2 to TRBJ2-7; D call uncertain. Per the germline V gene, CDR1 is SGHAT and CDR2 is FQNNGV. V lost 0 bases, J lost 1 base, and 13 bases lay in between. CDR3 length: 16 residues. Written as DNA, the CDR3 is TGTGCCAGCAGCTTAGAGGGTGCGAAAGGGTCCTACGAGCAGTACTTC. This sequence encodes CASSLEGAKGSYEQYF. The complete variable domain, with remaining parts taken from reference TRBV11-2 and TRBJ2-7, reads EAGVAQSPRYKIIEKRQSVAFWCNPISGHATLYWYQQILGQGPKLLIQFQNNGVVDDSQLPKDRFSAERLKGVDSTLKIQPAKLEDSAVYLCASSLEGAKGSYEQYFGPGTRLTVT.

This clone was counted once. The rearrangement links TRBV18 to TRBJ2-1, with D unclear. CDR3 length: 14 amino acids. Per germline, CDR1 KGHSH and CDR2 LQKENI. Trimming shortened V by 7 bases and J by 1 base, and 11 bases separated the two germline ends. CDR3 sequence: CASCGVLSYNEQFF. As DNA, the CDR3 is TGTGCCAGCTGCGGAGTTTTATCCTACAATGAGCAGTTCTTC.

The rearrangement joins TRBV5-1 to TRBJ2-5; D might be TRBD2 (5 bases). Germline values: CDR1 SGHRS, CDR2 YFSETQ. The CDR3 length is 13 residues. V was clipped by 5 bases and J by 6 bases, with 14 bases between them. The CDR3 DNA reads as TGCGCCAGCAGGTCTAGCCTTCAACAGACCCAGTACTTC. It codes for CASRSSLQQTQYF.

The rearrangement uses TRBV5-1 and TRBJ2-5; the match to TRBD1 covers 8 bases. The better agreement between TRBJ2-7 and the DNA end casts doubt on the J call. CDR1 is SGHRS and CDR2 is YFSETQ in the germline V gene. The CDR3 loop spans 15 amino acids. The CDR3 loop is CASSLAGQGPYEQYF. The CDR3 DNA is TGCGCCAGCAGCTTGGCCGGACAGGGCCCCTACGAGCAGTACTTC.

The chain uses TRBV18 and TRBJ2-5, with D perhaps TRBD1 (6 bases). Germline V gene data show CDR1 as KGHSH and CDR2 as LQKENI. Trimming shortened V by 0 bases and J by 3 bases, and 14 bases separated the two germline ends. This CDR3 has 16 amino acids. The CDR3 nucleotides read TGTGCCAGCTCACCACCGAGGCTTACAGGGAAAGAGACCCAGTACTTC. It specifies CASSPPRLTGKETQYF.

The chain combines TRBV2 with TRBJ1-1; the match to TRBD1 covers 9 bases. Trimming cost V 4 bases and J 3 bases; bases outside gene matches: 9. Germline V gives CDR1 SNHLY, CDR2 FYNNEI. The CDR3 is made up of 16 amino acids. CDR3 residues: CASSGPGQGGDTEAFF. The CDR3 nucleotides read TGTGCCAGCAGTGGACCGGGACAGGGAGGCGACACTGAAGCTTTCTTT.

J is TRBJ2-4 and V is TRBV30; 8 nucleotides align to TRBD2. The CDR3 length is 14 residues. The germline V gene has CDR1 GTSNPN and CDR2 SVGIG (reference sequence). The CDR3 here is CATGGLGAKNIQYF. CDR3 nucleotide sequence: TGTGCGACGGGAGGGCTTGGAGCCAAAAACATTCAGTACTTC. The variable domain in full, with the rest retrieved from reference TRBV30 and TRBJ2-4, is SQTIHQWPATLVQPVGSPLSLECTVEGTSNPNLYWYRQAAGRGLQLLFYSVGIGQISSEVPQNLSASRPQDRQFILSSKKLLLSDSGFYLCATGGLGAKNIQYFGAGTRLSVL.

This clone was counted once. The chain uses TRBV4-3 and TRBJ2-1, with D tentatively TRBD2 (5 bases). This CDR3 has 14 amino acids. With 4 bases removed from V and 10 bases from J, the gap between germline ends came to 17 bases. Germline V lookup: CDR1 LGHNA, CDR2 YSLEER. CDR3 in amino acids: CASSLSASGKEQFF. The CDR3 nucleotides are TGCGCCAGCAGCCTTAGCGCGTCCGGAAAAGAGCAGTTCTTC.

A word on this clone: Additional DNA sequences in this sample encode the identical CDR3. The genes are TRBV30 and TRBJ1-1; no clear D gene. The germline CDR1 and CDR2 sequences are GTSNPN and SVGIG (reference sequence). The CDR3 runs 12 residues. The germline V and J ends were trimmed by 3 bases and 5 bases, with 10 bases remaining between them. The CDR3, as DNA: TGTGCCTGGAGCGCCGGCGGGACTGAAGCTTTCTTT. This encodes CAWSAGGTEAFF.

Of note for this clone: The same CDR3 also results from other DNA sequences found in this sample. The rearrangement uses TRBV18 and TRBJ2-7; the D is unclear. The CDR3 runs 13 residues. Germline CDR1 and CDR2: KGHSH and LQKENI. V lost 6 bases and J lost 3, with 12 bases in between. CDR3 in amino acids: CASSPPSVYEQYF. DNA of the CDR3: TGTGCCAGCTCGCCCCCCTCGGTCTACGAGCAGTACTTC. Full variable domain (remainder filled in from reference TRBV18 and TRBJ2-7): NAGVMQNPRHLVRRRGQEARLRCSPMKGHSHVYWYRQLPEEGLKFMVYLQKENIIDESGMPKERFSAEFPKEGPSILRIQQVVRGDSAAYFCASSPPSVYEQYFGPGTRLTVT.

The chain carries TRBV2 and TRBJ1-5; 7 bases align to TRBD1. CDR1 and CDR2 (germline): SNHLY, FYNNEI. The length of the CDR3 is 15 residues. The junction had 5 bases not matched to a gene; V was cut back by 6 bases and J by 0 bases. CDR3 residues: CASRKGTASNQPQHF. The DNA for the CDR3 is TGTGCCAGCAGAAAAGGGACAGCTAGCAATCAGCCCCAGCATTTT.

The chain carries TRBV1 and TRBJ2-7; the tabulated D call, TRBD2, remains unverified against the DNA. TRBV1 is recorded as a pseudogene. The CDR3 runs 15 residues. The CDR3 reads CTSSHGLAGGHEQYF. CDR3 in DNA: TGCACCAGCAGCCACGGACTAGCGGGGGGCCACGAGCAGTACTTC.

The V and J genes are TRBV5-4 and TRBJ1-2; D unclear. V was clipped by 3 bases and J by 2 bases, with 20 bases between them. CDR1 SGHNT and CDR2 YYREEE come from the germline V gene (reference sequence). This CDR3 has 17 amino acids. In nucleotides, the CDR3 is TGTGCCAGCAGCTCCCTCCTACAAGTTCCGCTAAACTATGGCTACACCTTC. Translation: CASSSLLQVPLNYGYTF. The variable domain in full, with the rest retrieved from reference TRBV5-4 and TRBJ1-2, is ETGVTQSPTHLIKTRGQQVTLRCSSQSGHNTVSWYQQALGQGPQFIFQYYREEENGRGNFPPRFSGLQFPNYSSELNVNALELDDSALYLCASSSLLQVPLNYGYTFGSGTRLTVV.

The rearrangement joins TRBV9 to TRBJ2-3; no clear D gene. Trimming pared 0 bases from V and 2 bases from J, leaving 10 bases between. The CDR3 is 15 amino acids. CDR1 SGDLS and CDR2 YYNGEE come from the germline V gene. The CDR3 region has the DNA TGTGCCAGCAGCGTAGTGGCGTATCTCACAGATACGCAGTATTTT. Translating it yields CASSVVAYLTDTQYF. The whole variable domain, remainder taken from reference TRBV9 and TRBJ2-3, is DSGVTQTPKHLITATGQRVTLRCSPRSGDLSVYWYQQSLDQGLQFLIQYYNGEERAKGNILERFSAQQFPDLHSELNLSSLELGDSALYFCASSVVAYLTDTQYFGPGTRLTVL.

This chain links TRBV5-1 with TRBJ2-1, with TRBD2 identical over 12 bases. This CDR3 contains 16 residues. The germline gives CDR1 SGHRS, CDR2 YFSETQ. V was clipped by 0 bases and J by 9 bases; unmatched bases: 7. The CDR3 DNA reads TGCGCCAGCAGCTTGGTATCTAGCGGGGGGGCCAGTGAGCAGTTCTTC. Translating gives CASSLVSSGGASEQFF.

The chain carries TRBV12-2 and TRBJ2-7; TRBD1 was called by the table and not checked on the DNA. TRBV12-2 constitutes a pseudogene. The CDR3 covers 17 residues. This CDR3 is CASRGPQGPEEAYEQYF. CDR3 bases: TGTGCAAGTCGCGGACCACAGGGTCCCGAGGAGGCCTACGAGCAGTACTTC.

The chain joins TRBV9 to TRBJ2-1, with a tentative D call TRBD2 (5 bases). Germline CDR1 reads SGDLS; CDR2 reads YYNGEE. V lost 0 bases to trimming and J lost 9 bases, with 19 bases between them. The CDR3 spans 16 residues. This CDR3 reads CASSVDRVERATEQFF. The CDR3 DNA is TGTGCCAGCAGCGTAGATCGAGTAGAGAGGGCCACTGAGCAGTTCTTC.

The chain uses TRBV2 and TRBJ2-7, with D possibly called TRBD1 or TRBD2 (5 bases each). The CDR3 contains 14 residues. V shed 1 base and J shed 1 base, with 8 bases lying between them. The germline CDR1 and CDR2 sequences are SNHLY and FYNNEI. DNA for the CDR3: TGTGCCAGCAGTGAAGAGAGGGGATCCTACGAGCAGTACTTC. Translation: CASSEERGSYEQYF.

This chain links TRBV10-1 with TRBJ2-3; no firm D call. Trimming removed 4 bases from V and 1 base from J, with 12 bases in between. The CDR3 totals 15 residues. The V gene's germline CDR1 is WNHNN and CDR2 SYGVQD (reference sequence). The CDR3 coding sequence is TGCGCCAGCAGTGGCAGGTTGCAGGGCACAGATACGCAGTATTTT. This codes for CASSGRLQGTDTQYF.

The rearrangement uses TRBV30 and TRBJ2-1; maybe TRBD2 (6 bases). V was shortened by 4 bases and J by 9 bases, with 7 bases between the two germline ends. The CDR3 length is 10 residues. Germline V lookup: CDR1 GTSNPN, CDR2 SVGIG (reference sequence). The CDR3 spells CAWKGLEQFF. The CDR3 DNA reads TGTGCCTGGAAGGGACTTGAGCAGTTCTTC.